This TCR beta chain was recovered during a study of blood T cell repertoires in COVID-19. Trimming pared 5 bases from V and 4 bases from J, leaving 8 bases between. Germline lookup yields CDR1 MNHEY and CDR2 SVGAGI. The CDR3 contains 13 residues. Libraries were prepared by immunoSEQ multiplex PCR; TCRdb keeps only in-frame clonotypes and omits some of them. This sample has about 150,000 clones; about three quarters occur once, and the top ten carry around 1.7%. The chain is built from TRBV6-5 and TRBJ1-4; no definite D call. Sequencing was carried out using peripheral blood. This TCR came from a man older than 75 with acute or convalescent COVID-19. CDR3 protein: CASSLTYNEKLFF. CDR3 sequence (DNA): TGTGCCAGCAGTCTTACATATAATGAAAAACTGTTTTTT.